These T cell receptor beta chains were read from a single sample in a study of radiation and T cells in renal cell carcinoma. Produced via immunoSEQ multiplex PCR; TCRdb's table is partial and in-frame only. The data show around 86,000 clones, around 86% seen once. Sequences were derived from blood, sampled from a patient whose treatment included radiotherapy and nephrectomy. The receptors here all came from a woman aged 45-65 years with renal cell carcinoma. Both conserved end residues are part of each CDR3. D genes are given only for firm matches. The listing skips clone size in some rows; elsewhere it reads once, few, many or a size class.

v_call	clone_size	d_call	j_call	cdr3_nt	cdr3_aa
TRBV5-6	-	TRBD1	TRBJ1-2	TGTGCCACCCAACAGGGGGCCCAGGGCCACGACTTC	CATQQGAQGHDF
TRBV7-9	-	-	TRBJ2-7	TGTGCCAGCAGCCAGAGGGACTCACCCTACGAGCAGTACTTC	CASSQRDSPYEQYF
TRBV7-8	-	-	TRBJ2-6	TGTGCCAGCAGCTTAAGGGGACTGGACTTATCTGGGGCCAACGTCCTGACTTTC	CASSLRGLDLSGANVLTF
TRBV5-6	-	TRBD1	TRBJ2-7	TGTGCCAGCAGCGCAGGGGGTACCTACGAGCAGTACTTC	CASSAGGTYEQYF
TRBV7-2	-	-	TRBJ2-5	TGTGCCAGCAGACCAACTCAGGGGAGAGAGACCCAGTACTTC	CASRPTQGRETQYF
TRBV4-3	once	TRBD2	TRBJ2-3	TGCGCCAGCAGCCAAGATCTATGGGTAGCGGGGGGGGGAAGGACGCAGTATTTT	CASSQDLWVAGGGRTQYF
TRBV28	-	-	TRBJ1-3	TGTGCCAGCAGTTTAGGCGACAGGATCTCTGGAAACACCATATATTTT	CASSLGDRISGNTIYF
TRBV9	-	-	TRBJ2-2	TGTGCCAGCAGCGGCGGCAACCCGAACACCGGGGAGCTGTTTTTT	CASSGGNPNTGELFF
TRBV6-5	-	TRBD2	TRBJ2-1	TGTGCCAGCAGTTACCCACTAGCGGGGAGCAATGAGCAGTTCTTC	CASSYPLAGSNEQFF
TRBV11-2	-	TRBD2	TRBJ2-1	TGTGCCAGCAGCGGTTTAGCGGGAGGTTTTCCCGGAGGTGACAATGAGCAGTTCTTC	CASSGLAGGFPGGDNEQFF
TRBV10-2	-	TRBD1	TRBJ2-7	TGCGCCAGCAGTGAGTCGGGGATCGGGACAGGGTCCTACGAGCAGTACTTC	CASSESGIGTGSYEQYF
TRBV15	-	-	TRBJ2-7	TGTGCCACCAGCAGAGATCTATCCGGGGCCGAGCAGTACTTC	CATSRDLSGAEQYF
TRBV4-3	once	-	TRBJ1-3	TGCGCCAGCAGCCAAGGTCAGGGGTTCACTGGAAACACCATATATTTT	CASSQGQGFTGNTIYF
TRBV19	-	-	TRBJ1-2	TGTGCCAGTAGTATAGAAGAGGGACCTTATGGCTACACCTTC	CASSIEEGPYGYTF
TRBV19	-	-	TRBJ1-6	TGTGCCAGTAGTGCCGGGAGAATCATTCTGGGGTCACCCCTCCACTTT	CASSAGRIILGSPLHF
TRBV5-6	-	-	TRBJ2-7	TGTGCCAGCACCCTAGACAGGCTTCGTGATGAGCAGTACTTC	CASTLDRLRDEQYF
TRBV6-1	-	TRBD1	TRBJ2-7	TGTGCCAGCAGTGAAGCGCTGGGGACAGGGGTCGAGCAGTACTTC	CASSEALGTGVEQYF
TRBV28	-	TRBD1	TRBJ1-2	TGTGCCAGCAGGGGGACAGGGGTGGGCTACACCTTC	CASRGTGVGYTF
TRBV2	-	-	TRBJ2-1	TGTGCCAGCAGTGAATGGGTAGTTTTGGGGAATGAGCAGTTCTTC	CASSEWVVLGNEQFF
TRBV19	-	TRBD2	TRBJ2-7	TGTGCCAGTAGGTCTCTTAGCGGGAGCCACGAGCAGTACTTC	CASRSLSGSHEQYF
TRBV23-1	-	-	TRBJ2-1	TGCGCCAGCAGTAGAGTAAGGGGACAATCCTATGAGCAGTTCTTC	CASSRVRGQSYEQFF
TRBV10-3	-	-	TRBJ2-7	TGTGCCATCAGTGACATGAACAGGGTCACCTACGAGCAGTACTTC	CAISDMNRVTYEQYF
TRBV6-1	-	-	TRBJ1-2	TGTGCCAGCAGTGAAGGCTCCTATGGCTACACCTTC	CASSEGSYGYTF
TRBV28	once	-	TRBJ1-2	TGTGCCAGCAGTTTAATCGGACAAATGAACGGCTACACCTTC	CASSLIGQMNGYTF
TRBV25-1	once	-	TRBJ2-7	TGTGCCAGCAGTGAAGAGTGGCCCAGCTCAGAGCAGTACTTC	CASSEEWPSSEQYF
TRBV28	-	-	TRBJ1-3	TGTGCCAGCAGTTTACGGAACTCTGGAAACACCATATATTTT	CASSLRNSGNTIYF
TRBV10-3	-	TRBD1	TRBJ2-3	TGTGCCATCAGTGAGTCGTCCGGACAGGGGACAGATACGCAGTATTTT	CAISESSGQGTDTQYF
TRBV5-1	-	TRBD2	TRBJ2-5	TGCGCCAGCAGCTTCACTAGCGGGGCAAAAGAGACCCAGTACTTC	CASSFTSGAKETQYF
TRBV5-1	-	TRBD1	TRBJ1-3	TGCGCCAGCAGCTCCTCCGGGACAGGCTCTGGAAACACCATATATTTT	CASSSSGTGSGNTIYF
TRBV7-6	-	-	TRBJ1-3	TGTGCCAGCAGCTTAGTGGTTTCTGGAAACACCATATATTTT	CASSLVVSGNTIYF
TRBV28	-	-	TRBJ1-4	TGTGCCAGCGTGCGGGATGCAATGGAGGATGAAAAACTGTTTTTT	CASVRDAMEDEKLFF
TRBV7-9	-	-	TRBJ1-1	TGTGCCAGCGCCATATCAGGGGCATGGACTGAAGCTTTCTTT	CASAISGAWTEAFF
TRBV5-1	-	-	TRBJ2-7	TGCGCCAGCAGTGGGCAGGAGGCCTACGAGCAGTACTTC	CASSGQEAYEQYF
TRBV7-2	-	TRBD1	TRBJ1-1	TGTGCCAGCAGCCCCGGGACAGTGAACACTGAAGCTTTCTTT	CASSPGTVNTEAFF
TRBV6-1	once	-	TRBJ1-3	TGTGCCAGCAGTGAAGCGCATGAGACATCGGGAAACACCATATATTTT	CASSEAHETSGNTIYF
TRBV28	-	TRBD1	TRBJ1-1	TGTGCCAGCAGTAGCGCAGGGGGCGAAATTGTGAACACTGAAGCTTTCTTT	CASSSAGGEIVNTEAFF
TRBV29-1	few	-	TRBJ1-1	TGCAGCGTTGTCGGGCAGTTTAGGACTGAAGCTTTCTTT	CSVVGQFRTEAFF
TRBV29-1	-	TRBD2	TRBJ2-2	TGCAGCGTTGTCCTCGTTAGCGGGGCCCACACCGGGGAGCTGTTTTTT	CSVVLVSGAHTGELFF
TRBV9	-	TRBD2	TRBJ2-3	TGTGCCAGCAGCGGGGCCCCGGGACTAGCGGGGGATACGCAGTATTTT	CASSGAPGLAGDTQYF
TRBV21-1	-	-	TRBJ1-5	TGTGCCAGCAGCAAAGCCGCTAGCAATCAGCCCCAGCATTTT	CASSKAASNQPQHF
TRBV7-2	few	-	TRBJ1-2	TGTGCCAGCAGCCAGCCCAGGGGTGGTGGCTATGGCTACACCTTC	CASSQPRGGGYGYTF
TRBV30	-	-	TRBJ2-5	TGTGCCTGGAGTGTAGGGGCCTCCACGGAGACCCAGTACTTC	CAWSVGASTETQYF
TRBV7-2	-	-	TRBJ2-5	TGTGCCAGCAGCTTAACTACGGACCAAGAGACCCAGTACTTC	CASSLTTDQETQYF
TRBV10-3	-	-	TRBJ1-1	TGTGCCCTGAGTAGGGGGATGAACACTGAAGCTTTCTTT	CALSRGMNTEAFF
TRBV27	-	-	TRBJ2-5	TGTGCCAGCAGTCAACCCGGGCTAGCAGAGACCCAGTACTTC	CASSQPGLAETQYF
TRBV13	once	TRBD1	TRBJ1-1	TGTGCCAGCAGACCTGGACAGGGGGCCATGAACACTGAAGCTTTCTTT	CASRPGQGAMNTEAFF
TRBV10-2	once	-	TRBJ1-3	TGCGCCAGCAGTGGAGGCACTGAGGCTGGAAACACCATATATTTT	CASSGGTEAGNTIYF
TRBV28	-	-	TRBJ1-5	TGTGCCAGCAGGGACAAGGGTCGCAATCAGCCCCAGCATTTT	CASRDKGRNQPQHF
TRBV5-1	-	-	TRBJ2-7	TGCGCCAGCAGTCGAGGGAATGGACTGCAGTACTTC	CASSRGNGLQYF
TRBV2	-	TRBD2	TRBJ2-3	TGTGCCAGCAGTGAAGGATTAGCGGGGATCACAGATACGCAGTATTTT	CASSEGLAGITDTQYF